This T cell receptor (beta chain) derives from a study of neurological immune-mediated disorders. TCRdb recomputed calls from the 5' RACE reads with MiXCR, one row per CDR3 protein. The table includes over 25,000 distinct CDR3 sequences, 21% detected once. This clonotype has ten or more counts. The CDR3 loop spans 16 amino acids. The V gene's germline CDR1 is SGHTA and CDR2 FQGNSA. V shed 0 bases, J shed 2 bases, and the junction held 4 bases outside the gene matches. The sequenced sample was PBMCs. This TCR derives from an older woman in good health. The chain is built from TRBV7-2 and TRBJ2-3; 8 nucleotides align to TRBD2. CDR3: CASSLATSGFTDTQYF. Here the CDR3 DNA reads TGTGCCAGCAGCTTAGCCACTAGCGGATTCACAGATACGCAGTATTTT.